This TCR beta chain was recorded in a study of blood T cell repertoires in COVID-19. This CDR3 has 15 residues. Assay used: immunoSEQ multiplex PCR; TCRdb lists only in-frame clones, some missing. This repertoire shows 350,000 to 550,000 clones, around 88% found once; its top ten account for over 4%. This sequence originates from a woman aged 25 to 45 with acute or convalescent COVID-19. The sequenced sample was peripheral blood. This chain uses TRBV21-1 with TRBJ2-5; the table's D call TRBD2 went unverified against the DNA. TRBV21-1 is a documented pseudogene. The CDR3 loop is CASSFTSGGRETQYF. The DNA of the CDR3 is TGTGCCAGCAGCTTCACTAGCGGGGGGCGGGAGACCCAGTACTTC.